This passage covers 18 T cell receptor beta chains from one sample sequenced in a study of T cell repertoires in cytomegalovirus infection. The antigens for these receptors are not known. One entry per CDR3 protein results from TCRdb running MiXCR on the reads. The table includes roughly 700,000 distinct CDR3 sequences, around 31% detected once. The specimen was cultured PBMCs, collected from culture after CMV antigen stimulation. These TCRs come from a human donor in good health (CMV status not recorded). Some clones in this sample may be carry-over from other donors' samples.

This chain connects TRBV20-1 to TRBJ1-2; possibly TRBD1 for D (5 bases). Germline values: CDR1 DFQATT, CDR2 SNEGSKA (reference sequence). The germline V and J ends were trimmed by 0 bases and 8 bases, with 10 bases remaining between them. The CDR3 totals 12 residues. DNA of the CDR3: TGCAGTGCTAGAGATGGGACGGAGGGCTACACCTTC. Amino acid sequence: CSARDGTEGYTF.

This clonotype was seen more than once but under ten times. This chain joins TRBV3-1 and TRBJ2-1, with 9 bases identical to TRBD2. This CDR3 comprises 15 residues. Germline V gene data show CDR1 as LGHDT and CDR2 as YNNKEL (reference sequence). V trimming: 5 bases; J trimming: 8 bases; junction bases outside the gene matches: 10. The chain's CDR3 is CASSSPGLAMDEQFF. Written as DNA, the CDR3 is TGTGCCAGCAGCTCCCCGGGACTAGCAATGGATGAGCAGTTCTTC.

This chain uses TRBV19 with TRBJ1-1; TRBD1 might be the D (6 bases). The germline V gene has CDR1 LNHDA and CDR2 SQIVND (reference sequence). Trimming removed 4 bases from V and 1 base from J, with 13 bases in between. The CDR3 length is 15 residues. The CDR3, as DNA: TGTGCCAGTAGTACCCCGGGACACCCGAACACTGAAGCTTTCTTT. It specifies CASSTPGHPNTEAFF.

This sequence joins TRBV28 and TRBJ1-5, with a weak D call TRBD1 (6 bases). The V gene's germline CDR1 is MDHEN and CDR2 SYDVKM. Between the trimmed V and J ends, which lost 4 bases and 0 bases, there was a span of 13 bases. The CDR3 is 16 residues long. CDR3 sequence reads: CASSYKGVNSNQPQHF. The CDR3 DNA reads TGTGCCAGCAGTTATAAGGGGGTGAATAGCAATCAGCCCCAGCATTTT.

Regarding this clonotype: A much larger clonotype is one base distant, so this may be a read error. V gene TRBV5-5 combines with J gene TRBJ2-1; D possibly corresponds to TRBD2 (5 bases). Germline assignment: CDR1 SGHKS and CDR2 YYEKEE (reference sequence). The CDR3 runs to 15 residues. The CDR3 bases are TGTGACAGCAGCTCTGAGCTAGAGGGATACAATGAGCAGTTCTTC. It translates to CDSSSELEGYNEQFF.

This clonotype was found a few times. The chain recombines TRBV5-6 with TRBJ1-1, with 7 bases fitting TRBD1. The CDR3 loop spans 15 amino acids. Germline CDR1 reads SGHDT; CDR2 reads YYEEEE. The ends lost 4 bases at V and 4 bases at J; junction bases unmatched: 10. The CDR3 DNA reads as TGTGCCAGCAGCCCCCAGACAGGGCTGGGCACTGAAGCTTTCTTT. This gives the protein CASSPQTGLGTEAFF.

This clonotype was seen just once. The chain has TRBV20-1 and TRBJ2-5, with TRBD2 identical over 16 bases. CDR1 and CDR2 (germline): DFQATT, SNEGSKA (reference sequence). Losses at the gene ends were 7 bases for V and 10 bases for J; bases not matched to a gene: 15. This CDR3 has 16 residues. The CDR3 nucleotides read TGCAGTGGCCCGGGACTAGCGGGGGGGCGGTCAAAGAGCCAGTACTTC. Protein product: CSGPGLAGGRSKSQYF.

The gene calls are TRBV5-6 and TRBJ2-3, with D perhaps TRBD1 (5 bases). The germline CDR1 and CDR2 sequences are SGHDT and YYEEEE. The CDR3 length is 15 residues. The ends were cut back, 4 bases at V and 6 bases at J, with 18 bases in the middle. CDR3 sequence (DNA): TGTGCCAGCAGCAGGACACCCGATGGGTCGGATACGCAGTATTTT. This encodes CASSRTPDGSDTQYF.

The rearrangement links TRBV28 to TRBJ1-2; the D gene is possibly TRBD1 (5 bases). This CDR3 has 15 residues. V was cut by 2 bases and J by 3 bases, with 13 bases left in between. Germline V gene lookup returns CDR1 MDHEN and CDR2 SYDVKM. CDR3 protein: CASSLPGGEDYGYTF. The CDR3 nucleotides read TGTGCCAGCAGTTTACCAGGAGGGGAGGACTATGGCTACACCTTC.

The table lists this clonotype with a few counts. The CDR3 DNA is TGTGCCAGCAGTGATAGCGGGGGGTACAATGAGCAGTTCTTC. Protein: CASSDSGGYNEQFF. V and J are TRBV6-2 or TRBV6-3 and TRBJ2-1; 10 bases map to TRBD2. Germline V lookup: CDR1 MNHEY, CDR2 SVGEGT. This CDR3 has 14 residues. The V gene end was trimmed by 5 bases and the J gene end by 4 bases; junction bases not matched to a gene: 2.

The chain joins TRBV12-3 or TRBV12-4 to TRBJ2-2; the D gene is possibly TRBD1 (6 bases). Trimming removed 5 bases at V and 0 bases at J, with 13 bases between. The CDR3 consists of 16 residues. CDR3 region: CASSPLGQANTGELFF. CDR3 DNA sequence: TGTGCCAGCAGTCCGTTGGGACAAGCGAACACCGGGGAGCTGTTTTTT.

The table lists this clonotype with a few counts. The chain is built from TRBV7-9 and TRBJ2-1; D could derive from TRBD1 or TRBD2 (6 bases each). V dropped 2 bases and J dropped 1 base, with 12 bases sitting between them. This CDR3 region has 16 residues. Germline V gives CDR1 SEHNR, CDR2 FQNEAQ (reference sequence). The CDR3 sequence: CASSLRRGTSYNEQFF. The CDR3 nucleotides read TGTGCCAGCAGCTTAAGGAGGGGGACTTCCTACAATGAGCAGTTCTTC. The variable domain in full, with the rest retrieved from reference TRBV7-9 and TRBJ2-1, is DTGVSQNPRHKITKRGQNVTFRCDPISEHNRLYWYRQTLGQGPEFLTYFQNEAQLEKSRLLSDRFSAERPKGSFSTLEIQRTEQGDSAMYLCASSLRRGTSYNEQFFGPGTRLTVL.

The gene calls are TRBV7-2 and TRBJ2-1; 7 bases align to TRBD1. V lost 3 bases to trimming and J lost 5 bases; unmatched junction nucleotides: 16. The CDR3 contains 18 residues. CDR1 SGHTA and CDR2 FQGNSA come from the germline V gene. CDR3 residues: CASSLKFPGQYIHNEQFF. For the CDR3, the DNA is TGTGCCAGCAGCTTGAAGTTCCCGGGACAGTACATCCACAATGAGCAGTTCTTC.

This clonotype was observed a handful of times. This chain joins TRBV7-8 and TRBJ2-5; perhaps TRBD2 as D (5 bases). CDR3 length equals 15 residues. V gave up 1 base and J gave up 2 bases, with 11 bases separating them. Germline CDR1 SGHVS, CDR2 FQNEAQ. Written as DNA, the CDR3 is TGTGCCAGCAGCTTAGAACAGCGGCCGCAAGAGACCCAGTACTTC. This encodes CASSLEQRPQETQYF. The variable domain in full, with the rest retrieved from reference TRBV7-8 and TRBJ2-5, is GAGVSQSPRYKVAKRGQDVALRCDPISGHVSLFWYQQALGQGPEFLTYFQNEAQLDKSGLPSDRFFAERPEGSVSTLKIQRTQQEDSAVYLCASSLEQRPQETQYFGPGTRLLVL.

This clonotype was seen a handful of times. The V and J genes are TRBV10-3 and TRBJ2-1; D perhaps matches TRBD1 (6 bases). V shed 6 bases and J shed 1 base, with 10 bases lying between them. From germline, CDR1 is ENHRY and CDR2 SYGVKD. There are 14 residues in the CDR3. In DNA form, the CDR3 reads TGTGCCATCAGCGTCGGACAGTCCTACAATGAGCAGTTCTTC. Translated: CAISVGQSYNEQFF.

This sequence joins TRBV6-2 or TRBV6-3 and TRBJ2-4; D may be TRBD2 (5 bases). Between the trimmed V and J ends, which lost 7 bases and 6 bases, there was a span of 16 bases. The germline CDR1 and CDR2 sequences are MNHEY and SVGEGT. This CDR3 has 14 residues. Here the CDR3 DNA reads TGTGCCAGCACCTCCCGCAAACTAGGAAACATTCAGTACTTC. Amino acid sequence: CASTSRKLGNIQYF.

The CDR3 DNA is TGTGCCAGTAGTATAGGTTCCTTGAGGGTGGAGCAGTTCTTC. It specifies CASSIGSLRVEQFF. V gene TRBV19 combines with J gene TRBJ2-1; weak D call: TRBD2 (5 bases). CDR1 and CDR2 (germline): LNHDA, SQIVND (reference sequence). This CDR3 spans 14 amino acids. Trimming cost V 1 base and J 10 bases, with 14 bases left between them.

This clonotype was counted ten times or more. This chain connects TRBV6-5 to TRBJ2-3; 7 nucleotides align to TRBD1. This CDR3 has 14 residues. V lost 5 bases and J lost 3; bases outside the gene matches: 5. The germline CDR1 and CDR2 sequences are MNHEY and SVGAGI. CDR3 loop: CASSQSTGTDTQYF. The CDR3 DNA sequence: TGTGCCAGCAGTCAATCGACAGGGACAGATACGCAGTATTTT.